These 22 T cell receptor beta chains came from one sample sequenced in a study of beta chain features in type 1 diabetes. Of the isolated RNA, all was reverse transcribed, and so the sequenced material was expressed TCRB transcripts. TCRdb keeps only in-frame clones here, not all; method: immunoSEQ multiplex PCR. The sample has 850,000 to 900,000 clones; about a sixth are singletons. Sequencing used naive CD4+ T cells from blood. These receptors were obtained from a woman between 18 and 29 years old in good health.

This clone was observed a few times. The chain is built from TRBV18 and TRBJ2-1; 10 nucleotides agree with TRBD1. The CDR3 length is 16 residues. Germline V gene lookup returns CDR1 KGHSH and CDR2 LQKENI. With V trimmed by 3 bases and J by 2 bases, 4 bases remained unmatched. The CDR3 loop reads CASSPPGTGAYNEQFF. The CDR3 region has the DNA TGTGCCAGCTCACCGCCAGGGACAGGGGCCTACAATGAGCAGTTCTTC.

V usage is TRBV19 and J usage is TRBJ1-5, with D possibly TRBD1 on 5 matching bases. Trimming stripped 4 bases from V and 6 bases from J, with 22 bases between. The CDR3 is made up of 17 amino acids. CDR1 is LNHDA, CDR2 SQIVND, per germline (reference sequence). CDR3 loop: CASSRGTGTASLQPQHF. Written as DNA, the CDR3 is TGTGCCAGTAGTAGGGGGACCGGGACCGCTTCTCTTCAGCCCCAGCATTTT. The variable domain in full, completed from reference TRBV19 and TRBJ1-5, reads DGGITQSPKYLFRKEGQNVTLSCEQNLNHDAMYWYRQDPGQGLRLIYYSQIVNDFQKGDIAEGYSVSREKKESFPLTVTSAQKNPTAFYLCASSRGTGTASLQPQHFGDGTRLSIL.

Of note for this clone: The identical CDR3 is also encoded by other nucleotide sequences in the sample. The CDR3 nucleotides are TGTGCCAGCAGCGTTTCTAGCGGGAGCTACAATGAGCAGTTCTTC. This translates into CASSVSSGSYNEQFF. The V and J genes are TRBV9 and TRBJ2-1; TRBD2 aligns across 10 bases. The CDR3 is made up of 15 amino acids. Trimming at V came to 2 bases and at J to 3 bases, leaving 2 bases not matched to a gene. Per the germline V gene, CDR1 is SGDLS and CDR2 is YYNGEE.

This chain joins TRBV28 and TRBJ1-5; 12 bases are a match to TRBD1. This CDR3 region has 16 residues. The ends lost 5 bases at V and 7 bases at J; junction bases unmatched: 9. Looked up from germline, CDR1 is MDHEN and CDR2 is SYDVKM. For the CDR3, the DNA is TGTGCCAGCAGTCGTCGGCCAGGGACAGGGGGCCAGCCCCAGCATTTT. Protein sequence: CASSRRPGTGGQPQHF. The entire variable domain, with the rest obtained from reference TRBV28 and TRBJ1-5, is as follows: DVKVTQSSRYLVKRTGEKVFLECVQDMDHENMFWYRQDPGLGLRLIYFSYDVKMKEKGDIPEGYSVSREKKERFSLILESASTNQTSMYLCASSRRPGTGGQPQHFGDGTRLSIL.

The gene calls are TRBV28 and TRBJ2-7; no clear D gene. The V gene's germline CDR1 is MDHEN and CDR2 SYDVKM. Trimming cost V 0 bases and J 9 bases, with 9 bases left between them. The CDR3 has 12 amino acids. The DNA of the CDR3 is TGTGCCAGCAGTTTATGGAGGAAAGCGCAGTACTTC. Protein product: CASSLWRKAQYF.

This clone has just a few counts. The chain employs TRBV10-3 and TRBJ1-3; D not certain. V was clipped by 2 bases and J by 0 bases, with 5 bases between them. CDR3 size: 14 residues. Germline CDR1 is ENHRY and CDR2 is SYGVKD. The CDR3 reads CAISERGSGNTIYF. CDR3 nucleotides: TGTGCCATCAGTGAGCGGGGCTCTGGAAACACCATATATTTT.

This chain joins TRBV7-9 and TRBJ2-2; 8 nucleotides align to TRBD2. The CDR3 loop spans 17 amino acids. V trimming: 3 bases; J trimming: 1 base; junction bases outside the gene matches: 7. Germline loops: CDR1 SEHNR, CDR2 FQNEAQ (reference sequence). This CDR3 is CASSLTVAGMNTGELFF. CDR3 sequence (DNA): TGTGCCAGCAGCTTGACGGTAGCGGGGATGAACACCGGGGAGCTGTTTTTT. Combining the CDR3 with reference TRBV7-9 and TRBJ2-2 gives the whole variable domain DTGVSQNPRHKITKRGQNVTFRCDPISEHNRLYWYRQTLGQGPEFLTYFQNEAQLEKSRLLSDRFSAERPKGSFSTLEIQRTEQGDSAMYLCASSLTVAGMNTGELFFGEGSRLTVL.

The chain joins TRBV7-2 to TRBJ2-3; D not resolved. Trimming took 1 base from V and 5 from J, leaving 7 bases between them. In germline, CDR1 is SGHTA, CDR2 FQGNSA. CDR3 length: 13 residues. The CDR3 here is CASSLGHQDTQYF. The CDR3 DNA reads TGTGCCAGCAGCTTAGGTCACCAAGATACGCAGTATTTT.

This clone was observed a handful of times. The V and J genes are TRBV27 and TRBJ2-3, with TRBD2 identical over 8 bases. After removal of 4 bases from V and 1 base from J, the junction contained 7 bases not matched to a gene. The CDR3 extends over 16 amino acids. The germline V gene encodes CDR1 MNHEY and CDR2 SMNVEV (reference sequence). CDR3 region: CASSSRAGVGTDTQYF. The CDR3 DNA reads TGTGCCAGCAGTTCACGAGCGGGAGTGGGCACAGATACGCAGTATTTT.

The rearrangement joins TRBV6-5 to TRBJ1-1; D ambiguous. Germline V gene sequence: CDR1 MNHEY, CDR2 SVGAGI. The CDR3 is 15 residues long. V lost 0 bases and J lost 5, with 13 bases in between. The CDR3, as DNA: TGTGCCAGCAGTTACTCGACGGCAGGCGGAACTGAAGCTTTCTTT. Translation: CASSYSTAGGTEAFF.

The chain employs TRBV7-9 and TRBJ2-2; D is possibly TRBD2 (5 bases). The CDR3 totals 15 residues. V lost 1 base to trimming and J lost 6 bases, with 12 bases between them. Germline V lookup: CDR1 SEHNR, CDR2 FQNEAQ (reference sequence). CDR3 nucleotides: TGTGCCAGCAGCTTAGTGTGGGCTAGCTCCGGGGAGCTGTTTTTT. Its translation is CASSLVWASSGELFF.

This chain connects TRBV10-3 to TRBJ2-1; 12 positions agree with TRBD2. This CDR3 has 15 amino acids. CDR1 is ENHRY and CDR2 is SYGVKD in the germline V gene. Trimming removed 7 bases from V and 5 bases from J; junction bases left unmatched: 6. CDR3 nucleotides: TGTGCCATCACCGCCGGACTAGCGGGGCACAATGAGCAGTTCTTC. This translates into CAITAGLAGHNEQFF.

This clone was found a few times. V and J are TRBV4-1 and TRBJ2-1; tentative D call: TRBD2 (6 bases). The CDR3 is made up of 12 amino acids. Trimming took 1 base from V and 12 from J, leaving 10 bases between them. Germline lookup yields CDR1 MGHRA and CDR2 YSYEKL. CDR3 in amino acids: CASSQAGGGQFF. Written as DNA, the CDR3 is TGCGCCAGCAGCCAAGCCGGGGGTGGGCAGTTCTTC.

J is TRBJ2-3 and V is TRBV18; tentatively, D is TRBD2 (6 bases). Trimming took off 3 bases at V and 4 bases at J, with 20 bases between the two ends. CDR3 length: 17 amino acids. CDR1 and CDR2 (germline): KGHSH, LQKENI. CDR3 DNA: TGTGCCAGCTCACCCAACCTTATGACTAGAGGGGCAGATACGCAGTATTTT. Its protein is CASSPNLMTRGADTQYF.

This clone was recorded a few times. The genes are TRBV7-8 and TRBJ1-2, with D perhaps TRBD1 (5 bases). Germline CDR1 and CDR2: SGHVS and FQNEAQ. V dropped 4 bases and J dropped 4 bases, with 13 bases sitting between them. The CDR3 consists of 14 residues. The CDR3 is CASSSTGTTYGYTF. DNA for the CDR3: TGTGCCAGCAGCTCAACCGGGACCACCTATGGCTACACCTTC.

The CDR3 here is CATSRDASYEQYF. Here the CDR3 DNA reads TGTGCCACCAGCAGAGACGCATCCTACGAGCAGTACTTC. The chain recombines TRBV15 with TRBJ2-7; D not resolved. The V gene's germline CDR1 is LNHNV and CDR2 YYDKDF (reference sequence). V was shortened by 0 bases and J by 1 base, with 4 bases between the two germline ends. CDR3 length: 13 amino acids.

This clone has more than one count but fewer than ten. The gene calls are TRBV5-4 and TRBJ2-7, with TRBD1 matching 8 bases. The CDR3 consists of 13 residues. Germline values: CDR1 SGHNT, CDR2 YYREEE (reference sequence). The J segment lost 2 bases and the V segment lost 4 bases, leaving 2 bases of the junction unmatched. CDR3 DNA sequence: TGTGCCAGCAGCCGACAGGGGACCTACGAGCAGTACTTC. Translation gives CASSRQGTYEQYF.

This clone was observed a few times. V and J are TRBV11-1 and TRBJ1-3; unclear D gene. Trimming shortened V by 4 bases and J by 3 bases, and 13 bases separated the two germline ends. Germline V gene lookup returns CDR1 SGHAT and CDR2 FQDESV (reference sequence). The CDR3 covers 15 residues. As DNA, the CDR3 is TGTGCCAGCAGCTCCAGCGGAGTAAGTGGAAACACCATATATTTT. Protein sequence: CASSSSGVSGNTIYF. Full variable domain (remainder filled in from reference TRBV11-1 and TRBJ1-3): EAEVAQSPRYKITEKSQAVAFWCDPISGHATLYWYRQILGQGPELLVQFQDESVVDDSQLPKDRFSAERLKGVDSTLKIQPAELGDSAMYLCASSSSGVSGNTIYFGEGSWLTVV.

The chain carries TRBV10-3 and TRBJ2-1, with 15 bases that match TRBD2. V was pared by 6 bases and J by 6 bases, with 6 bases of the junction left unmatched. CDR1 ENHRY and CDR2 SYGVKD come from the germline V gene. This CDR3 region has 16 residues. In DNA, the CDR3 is TGTGCCATCAGCGGGACTAGCGGGAGGATAGGCAATGAGCAGTTCTTC. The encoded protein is CAISGTSGRIGNEQFF.

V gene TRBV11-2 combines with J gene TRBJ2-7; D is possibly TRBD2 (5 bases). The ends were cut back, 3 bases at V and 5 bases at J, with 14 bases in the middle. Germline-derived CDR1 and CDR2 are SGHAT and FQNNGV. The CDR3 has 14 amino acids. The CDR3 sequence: CASSLAGALHEQYF. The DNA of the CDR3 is TGTGCCAGCAGCTTGGCGGGCGCGCTCCACGAGCAGTACTTC.

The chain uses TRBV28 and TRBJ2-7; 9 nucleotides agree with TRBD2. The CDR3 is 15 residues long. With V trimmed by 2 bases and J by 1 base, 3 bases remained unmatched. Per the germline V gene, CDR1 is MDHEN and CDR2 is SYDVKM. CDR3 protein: CASSLTAGGSYEQYF. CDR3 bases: TGTGCCAGCAGTTTAACGGCGGGAGGGTCCTACGAGCAGTACTTC.

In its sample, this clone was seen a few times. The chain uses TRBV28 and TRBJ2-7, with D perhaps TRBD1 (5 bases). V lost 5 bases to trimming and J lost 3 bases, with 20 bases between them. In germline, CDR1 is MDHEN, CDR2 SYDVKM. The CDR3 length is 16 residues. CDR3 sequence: CASSLGRIQRHYEQYF. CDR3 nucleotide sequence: TGTGCCAGCAGTCTGGGGCGGATCCAGCGTCACTACGAGCAGTACTTC.